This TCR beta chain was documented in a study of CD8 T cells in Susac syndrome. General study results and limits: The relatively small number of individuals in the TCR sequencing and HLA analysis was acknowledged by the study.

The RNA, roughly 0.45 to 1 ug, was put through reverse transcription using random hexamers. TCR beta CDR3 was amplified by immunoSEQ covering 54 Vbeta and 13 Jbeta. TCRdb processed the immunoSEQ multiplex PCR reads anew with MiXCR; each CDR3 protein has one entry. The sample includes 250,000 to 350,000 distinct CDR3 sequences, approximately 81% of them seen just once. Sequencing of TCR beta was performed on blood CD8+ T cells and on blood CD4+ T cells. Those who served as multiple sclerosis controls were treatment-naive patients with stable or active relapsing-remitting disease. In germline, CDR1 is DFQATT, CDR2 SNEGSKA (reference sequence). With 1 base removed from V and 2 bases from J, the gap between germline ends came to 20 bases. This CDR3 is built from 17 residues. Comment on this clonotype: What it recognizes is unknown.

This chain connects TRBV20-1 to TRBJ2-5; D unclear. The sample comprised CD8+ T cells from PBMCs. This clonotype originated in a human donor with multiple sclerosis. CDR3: CSARAPSHAGIQETQYF. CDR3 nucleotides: TGCAGTGCTAGAGCCCCAAGTCACGCAGGAATTCAAGAGACCCAGTACTTC.